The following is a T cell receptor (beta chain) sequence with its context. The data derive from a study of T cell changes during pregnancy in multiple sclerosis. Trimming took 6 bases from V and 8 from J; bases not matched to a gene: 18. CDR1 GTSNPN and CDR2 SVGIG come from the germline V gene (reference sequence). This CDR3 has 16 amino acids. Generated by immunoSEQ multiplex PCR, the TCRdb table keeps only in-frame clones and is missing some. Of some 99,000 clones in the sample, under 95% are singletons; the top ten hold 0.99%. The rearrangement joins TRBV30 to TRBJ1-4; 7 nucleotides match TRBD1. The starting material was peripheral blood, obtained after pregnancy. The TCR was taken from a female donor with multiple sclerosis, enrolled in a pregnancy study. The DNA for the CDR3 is TGTGCCTGCCCATCAGGAGAGGGGGCGAAGAGGGAAAAACTGTTTTTT. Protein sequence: CACPSGEGAKREKLFF.